This TCR beta chain comes out of a study of blood T cell repertoires in COVID-19. The wider study: Both acute and convalescent COVID-19 samples were obtained from the United States, Italy and Spain. The analysed material was cDNA or gDNA that came from T cells, B-cell-depleted T cells, or PBMCs.

In the source study's methods: Estimates of nucleated cell counts were drawn from the amplification of reference gene primers. Sequencing was performed with immunoSEQ multiplex PCR; in TCRdb, only in-frame clones are kept and a portion is missing. Clonal size and the V and J genes are those of that table, whereas D and trimming came from the DNA. The sample shows 130,000 to 150,000 clones, 89% of them seen only once. Trimming took 0 bases from V and 4 from J; bases not matched to a gene: 4. The CDR3 sequence is 15 residues long. This clonotype was sampled from a human donor in a cohort sampled during active COVID-19. Source material: peripheral blood. The gene calls are TRBV23-1 and TRBJ2-5, with 8 bases that match TRBD1. TRBV23-1 is noted as an ORF with a role that remains uncertain. In DNA form, the CDR3 reads TGCGCCAGCAGTCAATCGACACAGGGGGTAGAGACCCAGTACTTC. Translation: CASSQSTQGVETQYF.